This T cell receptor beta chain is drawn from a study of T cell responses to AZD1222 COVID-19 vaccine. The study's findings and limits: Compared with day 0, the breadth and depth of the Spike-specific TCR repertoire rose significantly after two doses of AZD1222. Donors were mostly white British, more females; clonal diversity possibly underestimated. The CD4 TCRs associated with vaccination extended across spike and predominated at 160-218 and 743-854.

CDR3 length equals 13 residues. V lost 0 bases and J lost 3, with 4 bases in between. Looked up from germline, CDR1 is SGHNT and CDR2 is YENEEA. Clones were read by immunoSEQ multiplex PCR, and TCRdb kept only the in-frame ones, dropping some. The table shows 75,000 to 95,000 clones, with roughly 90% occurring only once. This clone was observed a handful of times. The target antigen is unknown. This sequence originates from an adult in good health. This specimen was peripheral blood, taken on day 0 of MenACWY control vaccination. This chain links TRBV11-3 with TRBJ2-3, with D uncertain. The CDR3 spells CASSLEGTDTQYF. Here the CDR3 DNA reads TGTGCCAGCAGCTTAGAAGGGACAGATACGCAGTATTTT.